This entry lists 3 T cell receptor beta chains sequenced from one sample in a study of blood T cells in healthy people across ages. Next came a second PCR, run for about 7 to 11 cycles, which used a sample-barcoded 5' primer along with a J-beta primer mix. TCRdb ran MiXCR on the 5' RACE reads and lists one entry per CDR3 protein. This sample has more than 800,000 distinct CDR3 sequences, with 45% found just once. The specimen was blood. All receptors derive from a woman between 55 and 75 years old in good health.

This clonotype was counted a single time. The V call is TRBV12-3 or TRBV12-4, the J call TRBJ2-1, with 8 bases identical to TRBD2. The ends lost 6 bases at V and 10 bases at J; junction bases unmatched: 8. This CDR3 comprises 13 residues. The chain's CDR3 is CASSNLAGPEQFF. CDR3 nucleotide sequence: TGTGCCAGCAGCAATTTAGCGGGACCAGAGCAGTTCTTC.

This clonotype came up a few times. The chain employs TRBV4-1 and TRBJ2-7; D may be TRBD1 (5 bases). This CDR3 comprises 17 residues. Trimming took 1 base from V and 3 from J, leaving 19 bases between them. CDR1 and CDR2 from the germline V gene are MGHRA and YSYEKL. The CDR3 here is CASSQGHEAGLFYEQYF. DNA of the CDR3: TGCGCCAGCAGCCAAGGGCATGAGGCAGGGCTATTCTACGAGCAGTACTTC.

This chain joins TRBV11-2 and TRBJ2-1; TRBD2 matches at 8 bases. The length of the CDR3 is 17 residues. Germline CDR1 SGHAT, CDR2 FQNNGV. The junction had 10 bases not matched to a gene; V was cut back by 4 bases and J by 2 bases. The CDR3 nucleotides are TGTGCCAGCAGCTACGAGCGGGGGACTCGGGCCTACAATGAGCAGTTCTTC. This gives the protein CASSYERGTRAYNEQFF.